The T cell receptor (beta chain) under discussion was sequenced for a study of T-cell reconstitution after alpha-beta-depleted transplantation in children. General study results and limits: Surviving recipient T cells and thymic progenitors underlay high day-60 TCRbeta diversity in some patients. After one year, T-cell counts and TCRbeta diversity mostly came from new T cells. Alpha-beta T cells present about two months after transplant were reported to originate from several hundred expanded graft clones.

This CDR3 spans 15 amino acids. Trimming took 2 bases from V and 8 from J, leaving 21 bases between them. Germline CDR1 is DFQATT and CDR2 is SNEGSKA (reference sequence). The TCRbeta library incorporated unique molecular identifiers. MiXCR, run by TCRdb on the PCR reads, gives a single entry per CDR3 protein. Here the sample spans about 300,000 distinct CDR3 sequences, 10% being singletons. A note on this clonotype: Its specificity is not known.

This material consisted of PBMCs, taken before TCRalphabeta/CD19-depleted stem cell transplant. The sequence derives from a boy under two years old with acute myeloid leukemia, due to receive a stem cell transplant. The gene calls are TRBV20-1 and TRBJ1-2; D call uncertain. CDR3 sequence: CSARRLVGSPNGYTF. The CDR3 nucleotides read TGCAGTGCTAGACGCTTAGTTGGGTCGCCGAACGGCTACACCTTC.